This T cell receptor beta chain was captured in a study of cytomegalovirus exposure and HLA in healthy donors (dated by TCRdb to 2016 to 2017). General notes on the study: A later analysis indicated that the 120 or so validation repertoires were generated on the platform also employed for the 720 or so repertoires of the first cohort. The aim of the study was to test whether cataloging public T cell receptors could identify signatures of past pathogen exposure. Besides the first cohort of roughly 640 subjects, a separate validation cohort made up of over 100 different subjects was used. To predict cytomegalovirus infection status, the study combined high-throughput TCR immunosequencing, statistical association of individual TCRs with disease status, and machine learning.

Results the study describes overall, beyond this receptor: A few of the identified cytomegalovirus-associated TCR beta chains were confirmed in vitro to be specific for cytomegalovirus antigens. The study gave a list of some 150 TCR beta chains associated with cytomegalovirus. Subsequent analysis determined that TCRs grouped into clusters in the first cohort also showed a tendency toward co-occurrence across the 120 or so validation repertoires, and approximately 94% of cluster scores exceeded 0. Most TCR sequences were observed very rarely across donors, whereas some public TCRs were present in many individuals. The classifier was reported to diagnose cytomegalovirus status with high specificity and sensitivity in both the original and validation cohorts. All 120 or so repertoires were used to score co-occurrence in the validation cohort in a later analysis, because that analysis had no HLA typing for the cohort. The authors suggested that the approach could potentially be extended to other disease states and immunological phenotypes.

Separate from the roughly 700-subject first cohort, the validation cohort of 120 subjects was the group to which the donors belonged. Library method: the immunoSEQ multiplex PCR assay. Processing in the source paper ran as follows. To diagnose cytomegalovirus status from the catalog of TCR beta chain sequences, a statistical classification framework was built. Sourced from immuneACCESS, this table was stored by TCRdb with only in-frame sequences that have V and J called. A share of the clones is absent; for the studies checked, an unresolved V gene accounts for under half, and the remainder has no known explanation. V, J and clone size are those of that table, while D and trimming were read from the DNA. The sample table holds approximately 120,000 clones, of which 89% were seen once. In total, the top ten clones hold approximately 2% of the sample. Of note for this clone: Its target antigen remains unknown. Nothing much larger sits one base from this clone, and base qualities are not available.

The CDR3 starts with the cysteine, ends with the phenylalanine, and has 16 residues. The kept DNA is CDR3 alone, 48 bases in frame from the first base. Looking up the germline V gene yields CDR1 SNHLY and CDR2 FYNNEI. V loses 8 bases, J loses 6 bases, and the germline ends lie 26 bases apart. The chain is encoded by TRBV2 joined to TRBJ2-7, with TRBD2 tentatively as D gene (5 bases match). The specimen was PBMCs. This TCR was recovered from a woman younger than 30 in good health and CMV-seronegative. This receptor carries the CDR3 CASPSTGSRHLLEQYF. The DNA sequence is TGTGCCAGCCCAAGCACGGGGAGCAGGCACCTCCTCGAGCAGTACTTC.